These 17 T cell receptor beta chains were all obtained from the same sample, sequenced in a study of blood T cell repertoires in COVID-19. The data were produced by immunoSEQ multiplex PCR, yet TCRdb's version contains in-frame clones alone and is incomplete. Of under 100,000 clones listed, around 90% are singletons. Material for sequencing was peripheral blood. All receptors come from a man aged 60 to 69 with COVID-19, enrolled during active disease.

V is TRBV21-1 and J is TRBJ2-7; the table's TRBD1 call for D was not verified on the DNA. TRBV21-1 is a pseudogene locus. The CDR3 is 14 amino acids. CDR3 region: CAPPGDREKYEQYF. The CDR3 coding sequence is TGTGCCCCCCCGGGGGACAGGGAGAAATACGAGCAGTACTTC.

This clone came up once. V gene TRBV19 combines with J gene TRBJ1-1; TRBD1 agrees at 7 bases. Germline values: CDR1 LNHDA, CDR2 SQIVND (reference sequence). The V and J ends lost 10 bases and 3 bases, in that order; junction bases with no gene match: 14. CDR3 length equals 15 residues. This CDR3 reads CATKRQGKGDTEAFF. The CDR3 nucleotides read TGTGCCACTAAGCGACAGGGAAAGGGAGACACTGAAGCTTTCTTT.

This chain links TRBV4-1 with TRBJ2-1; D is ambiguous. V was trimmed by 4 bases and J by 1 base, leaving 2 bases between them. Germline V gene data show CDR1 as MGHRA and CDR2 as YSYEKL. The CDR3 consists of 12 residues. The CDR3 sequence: CASSPSYNEQFF. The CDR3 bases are TGCGCCAGCAGCCCTTCCTACAATGAGCAGTTCTTC.

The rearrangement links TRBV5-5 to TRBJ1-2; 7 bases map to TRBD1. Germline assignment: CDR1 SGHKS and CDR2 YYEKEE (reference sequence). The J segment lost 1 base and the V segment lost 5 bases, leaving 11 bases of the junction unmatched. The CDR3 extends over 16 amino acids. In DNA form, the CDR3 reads TGTGCCAGCAGTGGGTTCGGGACAGAGGGTAACTATGGCTACACCTTC. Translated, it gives CASSGFGTEGNYGYTF.

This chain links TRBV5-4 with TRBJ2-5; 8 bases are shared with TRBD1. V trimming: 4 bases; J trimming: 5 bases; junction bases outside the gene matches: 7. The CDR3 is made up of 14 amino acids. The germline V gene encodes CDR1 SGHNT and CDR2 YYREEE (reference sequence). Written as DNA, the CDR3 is TGTGCCAGCAGCCGTGGACAGGGAACGGAGACCCAGTACTTC. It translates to CASSRGQGTETQYF.

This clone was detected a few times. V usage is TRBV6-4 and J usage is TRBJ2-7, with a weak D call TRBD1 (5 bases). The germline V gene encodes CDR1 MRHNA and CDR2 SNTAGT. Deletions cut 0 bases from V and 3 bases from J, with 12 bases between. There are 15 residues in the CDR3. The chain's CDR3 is CASSDSPGSYYEQYF. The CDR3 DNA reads TGTGCCAGCAGTGACTCACCAGGGTCCTACTACGAGCAGTACTTC.

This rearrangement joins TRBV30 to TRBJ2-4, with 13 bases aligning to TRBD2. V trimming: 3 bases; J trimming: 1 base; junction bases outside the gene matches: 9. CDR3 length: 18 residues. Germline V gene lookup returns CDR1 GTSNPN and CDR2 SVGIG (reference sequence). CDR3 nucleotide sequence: TGTGCCTGGAGCAAAGGACTAGCGGGAGTAGGGGCCAAAAACATTCAGTACTTC. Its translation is CAWSKGLAGVGAKNIQYF. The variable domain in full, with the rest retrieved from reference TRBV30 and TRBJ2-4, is SQTIHQWPATLVQPVGSPLSLECTVEGTSNPNLYWYRQAAGRGLQLLFYSVGIGQISSEVPQNLSASRPQDRQFILSSKKLLLSDSGFYLCAWSKGLAGVGAKNIQYFGAGTRLSVL.

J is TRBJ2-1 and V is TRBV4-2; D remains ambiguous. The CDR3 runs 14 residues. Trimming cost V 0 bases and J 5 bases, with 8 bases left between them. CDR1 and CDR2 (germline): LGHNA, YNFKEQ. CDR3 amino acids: CASSQEAENNEQFF. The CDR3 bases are TGTGCCAGCAGCCAAGAGGCAGAAAACAATGAGCAGTTCTTC.

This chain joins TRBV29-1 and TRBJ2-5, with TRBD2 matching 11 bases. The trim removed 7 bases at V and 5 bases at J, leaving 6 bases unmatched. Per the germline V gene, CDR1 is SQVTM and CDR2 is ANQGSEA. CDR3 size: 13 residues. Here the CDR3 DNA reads TGCAGCGCGATAGCGGGAGGGTGGGAGACCCAGTACTTC. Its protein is CSAIAGGWETQYF.

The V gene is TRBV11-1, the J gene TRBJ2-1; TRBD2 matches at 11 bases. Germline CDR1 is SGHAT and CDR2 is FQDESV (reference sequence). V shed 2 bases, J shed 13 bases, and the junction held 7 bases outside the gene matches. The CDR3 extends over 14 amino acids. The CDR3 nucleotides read TGTGCCAGCAGCTTAAGGGGACTAGCGGAATACCAGTTCTTC. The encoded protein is CASSLRGLAEYQFF.

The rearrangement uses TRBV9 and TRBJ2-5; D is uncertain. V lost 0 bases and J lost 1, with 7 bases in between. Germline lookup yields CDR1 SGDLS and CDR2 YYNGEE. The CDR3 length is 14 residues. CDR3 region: CASSVDLIQETQYF. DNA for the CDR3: TGTGCCAGCAGCGTAGACCTAATCCAAGAGACCCAGTACTTC.

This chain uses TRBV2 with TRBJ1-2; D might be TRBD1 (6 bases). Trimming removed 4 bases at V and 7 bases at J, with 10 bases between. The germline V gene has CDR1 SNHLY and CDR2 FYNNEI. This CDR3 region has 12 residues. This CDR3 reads CASSGQEIGYTF. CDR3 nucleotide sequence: TGTGCCAGCAGTGGACAGGAGATTGGCTACACCTTC.

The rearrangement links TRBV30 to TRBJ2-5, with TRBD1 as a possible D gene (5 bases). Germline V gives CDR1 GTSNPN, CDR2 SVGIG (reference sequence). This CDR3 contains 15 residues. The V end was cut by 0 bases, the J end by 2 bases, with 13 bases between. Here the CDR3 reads CAWSVQQGRQETQYF. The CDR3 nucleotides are TGTGCCTGGAGTGTACAGCAGGGTAGGCAAGAGACCCAGTACTTC.

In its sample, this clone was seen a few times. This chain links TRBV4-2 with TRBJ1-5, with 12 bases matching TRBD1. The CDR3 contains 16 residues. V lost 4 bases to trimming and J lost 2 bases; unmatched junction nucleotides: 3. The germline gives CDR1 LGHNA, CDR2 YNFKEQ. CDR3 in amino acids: CASSRGTGGGNQPQHF. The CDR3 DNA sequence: TGTGCCAGCAGCCGGGGGACAGGGGGCGGCAATCAGCCCCAGCATTTT.

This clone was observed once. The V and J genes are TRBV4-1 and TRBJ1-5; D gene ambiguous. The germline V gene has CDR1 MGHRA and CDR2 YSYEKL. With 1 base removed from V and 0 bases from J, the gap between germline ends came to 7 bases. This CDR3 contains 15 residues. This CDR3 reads CASSQVDYSNQPQHF. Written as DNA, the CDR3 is TGCGCCAGCAGCCAAGTAGATTATAGCAATCAGCCCCAGCATTTT.

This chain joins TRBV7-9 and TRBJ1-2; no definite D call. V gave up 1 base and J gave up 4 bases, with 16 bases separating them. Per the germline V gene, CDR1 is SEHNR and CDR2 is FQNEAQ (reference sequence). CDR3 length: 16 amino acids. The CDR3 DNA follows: TGTGCCAGCAGCTTAGACCTAGACGTGATGGGCTATGGCTACACCTTC. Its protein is CASSLDLDVMGYGYTF.

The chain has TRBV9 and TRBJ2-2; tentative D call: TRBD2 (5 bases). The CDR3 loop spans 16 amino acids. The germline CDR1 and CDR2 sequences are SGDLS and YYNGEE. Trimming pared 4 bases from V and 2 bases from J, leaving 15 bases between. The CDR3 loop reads CASSPHGSVNTGELFF. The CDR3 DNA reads TGTGCCAGCAGCCCACATGGTAGCGTAAACACCGGGGAGCTGTTTTTT.